Reported below is one T cell receptor (beta chain). Its target is unknown. Only in-frame clones appear in the TCRdb table, and some are missing; sequencing was by immunoSEQ multiplex PCR. The sample includes over 150,000 clones, just over 90% of them seen just once. This entry is derived from a study of T cell responses to AZD1222 COVID-19 vaccine. Study-wide findings and caveats: Females made up more of the donors, who were largely white British, and clonal diversity may have come out too low. Spike-wide coverage was observed for vaccine-associated CD4 TCRs, with dominant responses at 160-218 and 743-854. Receipt of two AZD1222 doses was followed by a rise in Spike-specific TCR breadth and depth.

CDR1 and CDR2 from the germline V gene are MRHNA and SNTAGT. The V end lost 7 bases, the J end lost 7 bases, and 22 bases lay between the germline ends. The CDR3 is 15 amino acids. Here the sequenced sample was peripheral blood, taken on day 0 of AZD1222 vaccination. The V call is TRBV6-4, the J call TRBJ1-1; D possibly corresponds to TRBD1 (6 bases). This clonotype was obtained from an adult in good health. The CDR3 here is CASTPRAFGGGEAFF. In DNA, the CDR3 is TGTGCCAGCACCCCCAGGGCTTTTGGAGGGGGTGAAGCTTTCTTT.